Listed here are 25 T cell receptor beta chains from one sample, sequenced in a study of cytomegalovirus exposure and HLA in healthy donors. It was with 60 Vbeta and 13 Jbeta primers that the PCR ran. Measured with immunoSEQ multiplex PCR; TCRdb has only the in-frame clones, and not every one. The table has some 85,000 clones, more than 60% seen once. The sample comprised PBMCs. The receptor set was obtained from a man between 18 and 35 years old in good health and CMV-seropositive.

The J gene is TRBJ2-3, the V gene TRBV28; TRBD1 is a possible D gene (5 bases). The ends were cut back, 0 bases at V and 2 bases at J, with 12 bases in the middle. Germline values: CDR1 MDHEN, CDR2 SYDVKM. The CDR3 contains 16 residues. The CDR3 nucleotides read TGTGCCAGCAGTTTATGGGCAGGGCGAGACACAGATACGCAGTATTTT. Its protein is CASSLWAGRDTDTQYF.

The rearrangement joins TRBV7-9 to TRBJ2-7, with 10 bases that match TRBD2. Germline V CDR1 and CDR2: SEHNR, FQNEAQ (reference sequence). J gave up 3 bases and V 3 bases, and 5 bases lay outside the gene matches. The CDR3 is made up of 15 amino acids. Written as DNA, the CDR3 is TGTGCCAGCAGCTTCTTAGCGGGAGGTATCTACGAGCAGTACTTC. It codes for CASSFLAGGIYEQYF.

The rearrangement links TRBV28 to TRBJ2-7; 8 bases are shared with TRBD2. V shed 6 bases and J 2 bases; nucleotides not matched to a gene: 6. CDR3 length: 14 amino acids. Germline CDR1 and CDR2: MDHEN and SYDVKM. The CDR3 loop reads CASSIAGPAYEQYF. The CDR3 coding sequence is TGTGCCAGCAGCATAGCGGGGCCAGCCTACGAGCAGTACTTC.

For this clone: One end of the junction fails to match germline, which may point to a read error. V usage is TRBV7-7 and J usage is TRBJ1-1; D not certain. The CDR3 spans 13 residues. Germline V gene data show CDR1 as SSHAT and CDR2 as FNYEAQ (reference sequence). CDR3 coding DNA: TGTGCTAGCAGCCGTGTAATGAACACTGAAGCTTTCTTT. This gives the protein CASSRVMNTEAFF.

The chain is built from TRBV5-1 and TRBJ1-2, with D possibly being TRBD1 (5 bases). Deletions cut 0 bases from V and 3 bases from J, with 9 bases between. The CDR3 consists of 14 residues. Germline V gene lookup returns CDR1 SGHRS and CDR2 YFSETQ. The CDR3 DNA reads as TGCGCCAGCAGCTTGGAAGGGGTAGACTATGGCTACACCTTC. This encodes CASSLEGVDYGYTF.

This chain links TRBV6-5 with TRBJ2-7; perhaps TRBD2 as D (7 bases). The CDR3 is 15 amino acids. Trimming left V 0 bases short and J 10 bases short, with 19 bases between. In germline, CDR1 is MNHEY, CDR2 SVGAGI. The DNA of the CDR3 is TGTGCCAGCAGTTACTCGGGGGGGGCTGCCTTCTCACAGTACTTC. It yields the protein CASSYSGGAAFSQYF.

This clone was observed a few times. The CDR3 region has the DNA TGTGCCAGCACCAACGGGGCAGATACGCAGTATTTT. Translated: CASTNGADTQYF. The chain has TRBV6-5 and TRBJ2-3; D is possibly TRBD2 (5 bases). Between the trimmed V and J ends, which lost 7 bases and 4 bases, there was a span of 9 bases. This CDR3 spans 12 amino acids. Looked up from germline, CDR1 is MNHEY and CDR2 is SVGAGI.

The chain couples TRBV7-8 to TRBJ1-1, with 9 positions matching TRBD1. Trimming took 5 bases from V and 0 from J; bases not matched to a gene: 4. Germline V gives CDR1 SGHVS, CDR2 FQNEAQ. The CDR3 length is 15 residues. CDR3 amino acids: CASSTRTGVNTEAFF. The CDR3 DNA reads as TGTGCCAGCAGCACCAGGACAGGGGTGAACACTGAAGCTTTCTTT.

This clone occurred once. The J gene is TRBJ2-1, the V gene TRBV29-1, with 12 positions matching TRBD2. Germline lookup yields CDR1 SQVTM and CDR2 ANQGSEA. J lost 5 bases, V lost 1 base, and 0 bases had no gene match. The CDR3 extends over 14 amino acids. This chain's CDR3 is CSVEGLAGDNEQFF. The CDR3 coding sequence is TGCAGCGTTGAAGGACTAGCGGGGGACAATGAGCAGTTCTTC.

The rearrangement joins TRBV2 to TRBJ2-1, with 7 bases matching TRBD2. The CDR3 sequence is 10 residues long. J gave up 7 bases and V 11 bases, and 2 bases lay outside the gene matches. CDR1 is SNHLY, CDR2 FYNNEI, per germline. Here the CDR3 reads CAFGGNEQFF. CDR3 bases: TGTGCCTTCGGGGGGAATGAGCAGTTCTTC.

The rearrangement joins TRBV18 to TRBJ2-5; 11 nucleotides agree with TRBD2. The CDR3 totals 14 residues. Unmatched junction bases numbered 2, after V lost 4 bases and J lost 4 bases. Germline-derived CDR1 and CDR2 are KGHSH and LQKENI. The CDR3 loop reads CASSLAGGTETQYF. CDR3 DNA sequence: TGTGCCAGCTCACTAGCGGGAGGGACAGAGACCCAGTACTTC.

The chain uses TRBV7-2 and TRBJ1-1; 11 nucleotides line up with TRBD1. Germline-derived CDR1 and CDR2 are SGHTA and FQGNSA. J lost 11 bases, V lost 6 bases, and 11 bases had no gene match. The CDR3 is made up of 14 amino acids. For the CDR3, the DNA is TGTGCCAGCAGGTCCCGGACAGGGGGCGGTAAGGCTTTCTTT. Translated: CASRSRTGGGKAFF.

The chain has TRBV9 and TRBJ2-3, with 10 bases that match TRBD1. V lost 5 bases, J lost 8 bases, and 11 bases stayed unmatched. This CDR3 contains 15 residues. Germline V gives CDR1 SGDLS, CDR2 YYNGEE. Here the CDR3 reads CASSRQGAGVGTQYF. As DNA, the CDR3 is TGTGCCAGCAGTAGACAGGGGGCGGGGGTTGGTACGCAGTATTTT.

The chain recombines TRBV6-5 with TRBJ1-5; D unclear. V was pared by 4 bases and J by 4 bases, with 8 bases between. The length of the CDR3 is 13 residues. Germline-derived CDR1 and CDR2 are MNHEY and SVGAGI. As DNA, the CDR3 is TGTGCCAGCAGTTCGCGGGAGAATCAGCCCCAGCATTTT. It yields the protein CASSSRENQPQHF.

The chain combines TRBV6-5 with TRBJ2-5, with TRBD1 matching over 7 bases. The J segment lost 4 bases and the V segment lost 6 bases, leaving 8 bases of the junction unmatched. CDR1 is MNHEY and CDR2 is SVGAGI in the germline V gene. CDR3 length equals 14 residues. The CDR3 DNA follows: TGTGCCAGCAGGCGACAGGGATGGGTAGAGACCCAGTACTTC. It yields the protein CASRRQGWVETQYF.

The gene calls are TRBV28 and TRBJ2-5, with D possibly being TRBD2 (5 bases). The J call is uncertain, as TRBJ2-7 better fits the DNA end. CDR1 is MDHEN and CDR2 is SYDVKM in the germline V gene. This CDR3 spans 14 amino acids. For the CDR3, the DNA is TGTGCCAGCAGTTTATTAGCGTCCTTTTACGAGCAGTACTTC. Encoded protein: CASSLLASFYEQYF.

Only a few counts were recorded for this clone. In nucleotides, the CDR3 is TGTGCCAGCAGCTTGCTCCCGTCTTTCTTT. It encodes CASSLLPSFF. The chain carries TRBV5-4 and TRBJ1-1; D uncertain. The V gene's germline CDR1 is SGHNT and CDR2 YYREEE (reference sequence). V was clipped by 1 base and J by 12 bases, with 7 bases between them. The CDR3 consists of 10 residues.

The rearrangement links TRBV15 to TRBJ2-1; 12 positions match TRBD1. With 5 bases clipped from V and 8 bases from J, the junction kept 4 bases outside the gene matches. There are 14 residues in the CDR3. Germline CDR1 is LNHNV and CDR2 is YYDKDF (reference sequence). CDR3 loop: CATSFRDRGHEQFF. The CDR3 DNA follows: TGTGCCACCAGCTTCCGGGACAGGGGGCATGAGCAGTTCTTC.

The V gene is TRBV2, the J gene TRBJ1-2; no clear D. Germline CDR1 is SNHLY and CDR2 is FYNNEI. The CDR3 consists of 12 residues. V lost 3 bases, J lost 3 bases, and 5 bases lay in between. CDR3 amino acids: CASSERDYGYTF. Written as DNA, the CDR3 is TGTGCCAGCAGTGAGCGGGACTATGGCTACACCTTC.

The chain has TRBV5-1 and TRBJ2-7; 7 bases are a match to TRBD2. This CDR3 region has 14 residues. CDR1 is SGHRS and CDR2 is YFSETQ in the germline V gene. The junction had 6 bases not matched to a gene; V was cut back by 3 bases and J by 3 bases. DNA of the CDR3: TGCGCCAGCAGCTCAGCGGGACCGTACTACGAGCAGTACTTC. It is translated as CASSSAGPYYEQYF.

V gene TRBV6-5 combines with J gene TRBJ2-1; 9 nucleotides agree with TRBD1. The CDR3 sequence is 15 residues long. The V segment lost 6 bases and the J segment 10 bases; nucleotides outside the gene matches: 13. Germline V gives CDR1 MNHEY, CDR2 SVGAGI. This CDR3 is CASSQPGQGGKEQFF. The CDR3 DNA reads as TGTGCCAGCAGCCAACCGGGACAGGGAGGAAAGGAGCAGTTCTTC.

J is TRBJ1-4 and V is TRBV18, with D maybe TRBD1 (5 bases). CDR3 length: 13 amino acids. The germline V gene encodes CDR1 KGHSH and CDR2 LQKENI. V lost 3 bases to trimming and J lost 4 bases, with 6 bases between them. The CDR3 DNA sequence: TGTGCCAGCTCACCGGGGCTTAATGAAAAACTGTTTTTT. This encodes CASSPGLNEKLFF.

The V and J genes are TRBV9 and TRBJ2-7; 11 bases are shared with TRBD1. CDR3 length equals 15 residues. The germline CDR1 and CDR2 sequences are SGDLS and YYNGEE. Losses at the gene ends were 0 bases for V and 2 bases for J; bases not matched to a gene: 1. CDR3 bases: TGTGCCAGCAGCGTAGAGGGACAGGGGGCCTACGAGCAGTACTTC. The encoded protein is CASSVEGQGAYEQYF. Complete variable domain (other parts from reference TRBV9 and TRBJ2-7): DSGVTQTPKHLITATGQRVTLRCSPRSGDLSVYWYQQSLDQGLQFLIQYYNGEERAKGNILERFSAQQFPDLHSELNLSSLELGDSALYFCASSVEGQGAYEQYFGPGTRLTVT.

This clone was detected a few times. V usage is TRBV10-2 and J usage is TRBJ2-1; 7 nucleotides align to TRBD2. V shed 8 bases and J 6 bases; nucleotides not matched to a gene: 4. Germline V lookup: CDR1 WSHSY, CDR2 SAAADI. The CDR3 extends over 12 amino acids. CDR3 region: CASYGGSNEQFF. CDR3 coding DNA: TGCGCCAGCTACGGCGGGAGCAATGAGCAGTTCTTC.

The gene calls are TRBV19 and TRBJ1-5, with D possibly TRBD1 on 5 matching bases. Per the germline V gene, CDR1 is LNHDA and CDR2 is SQIVND (reference sequence). V was clipped by 8 bases and J by 0 bases, with 11 bases between them. This CDR3 spans 14 amino acids. CDR3 loop: CASGIQGSNQPQHF. The DNA of the CDR3 is TGTGCCAGTGGGATTCAGGGTAGCAATCAGCCCCAGCATTTT.